One and the same sample provided the 25 T cell receptor beta chains below, sequenced in a study of cytomegalovirus exposure and HLA in healthy donors. The PCR made use of 60 Vbeta and 13 Jbeta primers. Sequencing was performed with immunoSEQ multiplex PCR; in TCRdb, only in-frame clones are kept and a portion is missing. This sample has 210,000 or so clones; about 85% occur once, and the top ten carry about 1.2%. The sample taken for sequencing was PBMCs. The receptors were sampled from a human donor in good health.

Comment on this clone: At the DNA level, this CDR3 is encoded by other sequences in the same sample as well. V gene TRBV19 combines with J gene TRBJ2-7; 12 bases map to TRBD2. The CDR3 is 15 residues long. The germline V gene encodes CDR1 LNHDA and CDR2 SQIVND (reference sequence). V shed 4 bases and J 2 bases; nucleotides not matched to a gene: 3. The CDR3 DNA reads as TGTGCCAGTAGTACCTCTAGCGGGAGGGCCTACGAGCAGTACTTC. Its translation is CASSTSSGRAYEQYF. Looking up the rest from reference TRBV19 and TRBJ2-7 gives the full variable domain: DGGITQSPKYLFRKEGQNVTLSCEQNLNHDAMYWYRQDPGQGLRLIYYSQIVNDFQKGDIAEGYSVSREKKESFPLTVTSAQKNPTAFYLCASSTSSGRAYEQYFGPGTRLTVT.

The genes are TRBV27 and TRBJ2-2; tentative D call: TRBD2 (6 bases). Per germline, CDR1 MNHEY and CDR2 SMNVEV (reference sequence). V lost 5 bases, J lost 1 base, and 20 bases lay in between. The CDR3 covers 18 residues. Here the CDR3 reads CASSRFSGERLNTGELFF. CDR3 bases: TGTGCCAGCAGTCGTTTTTCGGGGGAAAGGCTGAACACCGGGGAGCTGTTTTTT.

This clone has a count of ten or more. The gene calls are TRBV19 and TRBJ1-5; TRBD1 matches 12 bases. From germline, CDR1 is LNHDA and CDR2 SQIVND (reference sequence). CDR3 length: 15 amino acids. V shed 5 bases and J 6 bases; nucleotides not matched to a gene: 5. This CDR3 reads CASSDGTGGIQPQHF. Written as DNA, the CDR3 is TGTGCCAGTAGTGACGGGACAGGGGGCATTCAGCCCCAGCATTTT.

This chain connects TRBV14 to TRBJ2-1, with D tentatively TRBD1 (6 bases). The CDR3 totals 14 residues. The germline gives CDR1 SGHDN, CDR2 FVKESK. Trimming removed 4 bases from V and 2 bases from J, with 9 bases in between. The CDR3 protein is CASSPWTAYNEQFF. CDR3 coding DNA: TGTGCCAGCAGCCCATGGACAGCCTACAATGAGCAGTTCTTC.

The chain couples TRBV2 to TRBJ2-7; 12 nucleotides line up with TRBD1. Germline-derived CDR1 and CDR2 are SNHLY and FYNNEI. This CDR3 region has 16 residues. With 2 bases clipped from V and 7 bases from J, the junction kept 9 bases outside the gene matches. CDR3 region: CASSERGWDRGLEQYF. In nucleotides, the CDR3 is TGTGCCAGCAGTGAAAGGGGTTGGGACAGGGGGCTGGAGCAGTACTTC.

The chain recombines TRBV7-9 with TRBJ2-1; 11 nucleotides match TRBD2. The V gene end was trimmed by 5 bases and the J gene end by 3 bases; junction bases not matched to a gene: 3. In germline, CDR1 is SEHNR, CDR2 FQNEAQ (reference sequence). CDR3 length: 15 residues. CDR3 protein: CASSPGLADYNEQFF. Here the CDR3 DNA reads TGTGCCAGCAGCCCGGGACTAGCGGACTACAATGAGCAGTTCTTC.

On this clone: The junction shows a germline mismatch at one end, possibly a read error. V gene TRBV7-2 combines with J gene TRBJ2-4; TRBD2 is a possible D gene (6 bases). Germline V gene sequence: CDR1 SGHTA, CDR2 FQGNSA. CDR3 size: 12 residues. The CDR3 DNA sequence: TGTGCCAGCAGCTTAGTAGGCGGGACGATGAACTTC. It specifies CASSLVGGTMNF.

V and J are TRBV7-8 and TRBJ1-1, with a possible D match to TRBD1 (6 bases). V lost 4 bases, J lost 1 base, and 10 bases lay in between. CDR3 length equals 14 residues. CDR1 and CDR2 (germline): SGHVS, FQNEAQ. The CDR3 region is CASSWGHQNTEAFF. CDR3 DNA sequence: TGTGCCAGCAGCTGGGGACATCAGAACACTGAAGCTTTCTTT.

This clone has just one count. The chain combines TRBV6-5 with TRBJ1-4; 10 nucleotides align to TRBD1. Germline assignment: CDR1 MNHEY and CDR2 SVGAGI. Trimming at V came to 2 bases and at J to 6 bases, leaving 0 bases not matched to a gene. The CDR3 spans 14 residues. This chain's CDR3 is CASSYGTGDEKLFF. CDR3 in DNA: TGTGCCAGCAGTTACGGGACAGGGGATGAAAAACTGTTTTTT.

CDR3 coding DNA: TGTGCCAGCAGCGCGGGACTAGCGGAAAGCTCCTACGAGCAGTACTTC. Encoded protein: CASSAGLAESSYEQYF. The chain has TRBV7-2 and TRBJ2-7; 11 bases map to TRBD2. In germline, CDR1 is SGHTA, CDR2 FQGNSA. The CDR3 spans 16 residues. J lost 0 bases, V lost 5 bases, and 6 bases had no gene match.

The gene calls are TRBV18 and TRBJ2-7; a weak D match, TRBD2 (5 bases). V was shortened by 3 bases and J by 0 bases, with 33 bases between the two germline ends. Germline assignment: CDR1 KGHSH and CDR2 LQKENI. This CDR3 has 22 amino acids. The CDR3 DNA reads TGTGCCAGCTCACCGGGTGCCCGTTCGATTCCCCCGCTGACTACTTTCTCCTACGAGCAGTACTTC. This translates into CASSPGARSIPPLTTFSYEQYF.

The rearrangement uses TRBV7-3 and TRBJ1-2; TRBD1 matches at 10 bases. This CDR3 contains 14 residues. V trimming: 5 bases; J trimming: 5 bases; junction bases outside the gene matches: 5. Per germline, CDR1 SGHTA and CDR2 FQGTGA. The CDR3 bases are TGTGCCAGCAGCCCAGGGACAGGGGATTATGGCTACACCTTC. Translated: CASSPGTGDYGYTF.

About this clone: A read error may produce the germline difference seen at one junction end. The V gene is TRBV7-7, the J gene TRBJ2-5; 8 bases line up with TRBD1. CDR1 is SSHAT, CDR2 FNYEAQ, per germline (reference sequence). The CDR3 has 15 residues. CDR3 in DNA: TGTGCTAGCAGCTTAGGGCCAGGGGGCGATGAGACCCAGTACTTC. As protein: CASSLGPGGDETQYF.

The chain is built from TRBV6-1 and TRBJ1-5, with no clear D. CDR3 length equals 14 residues. Germline V CDR1 and CDR2: MNHNS, SASEGT. V lost 1 base and J 5 bases, leaving 9 bases between the germline ends. The CDR3 DNA is TGTGCCAGCAGTGAAGGTGCGGTATATCAGCCCCAGCATTTT. This translates into CASSEGAVYQPQHF.

This sequence joins TRBV10-3 and TRBJ2-5; tentatively, D is TRBD1 (5 bases). Germline V gene sequence: CDR1 ENHRY, CDR2 SYGVKD. V lost 6 bases and J 1 base, leaving 21 bases between the germline ends. The CDR3 sequence is 17 residues long. CDR3 DNA: TGTGCCATCAGCGGTTTTTCAGGGCTTATGTCCCAAGAGACCCAGTACTTC. It encodes CAISGFSGLMSQETQYF.

J is TRBJ1-1 and V is TRBV6-4; D is ambiguous. The CDR3 spans 14 residues. CDR1 MRHNA and CDR2 SNTAGT come from the germline V gene. Trimming removed 5 bases from V and 0 bases from J, with 10 bases in between. CDR3 region: CASSPTELNTEAFF. CDR3 coding DNA: TGTGCCAGCAGTCCCACAGAACTGAACACTGAAGCTTTCTTT.

The rearrangement uses TRBV7-2 and TRBJ2-3; 7 bases are shared with TRBD1. The CDR3 totals 14 residues. Germline loops: CDR1 SGHTA, CDR2 FQGNSA. The ends lost 5 bases at V and 2 bases at J; junction bases unmatched: 4. The DNA for the CDR3 is TGTGCCAGCAGCCCGGACAGGCCCACAGATACGCAGTATTTT. Encoded protein: CASSPDRPTDTQYF. Supplemented by reference TRBV7-2 and TRBJ2-3, the full variable domain reads GAGVSQSPSNKVTEKGKDVELRCDPISGHTALYWYRQSLGQGLEFLIYFQGNSAPDKSGLPSDRFSAERTGGSVSTLTIQRTQQEDSAVYLCASSPDRPTDTQYFGPGTRLTVL.

The J gene is TRBJ1-3, the V gene TRBV6-1; TRBD1 matches 9 bases. Germline V gives CDR1 MNHNS, CDR2 SASEGT. The CDR3 runs 15 residues. J lost 4 bases, V lost 3 bases, and 4 bases had no gene match. CDR3 protein: CASSEGQGGGNTIYF. The CDR3 coding sequence is TGTGCCAGCAGTGAGGGACAGGGCGGCGGAAACACCATATATTTT.

This chain uses TRBV6-5 with TRBJ1-4; 12 nucleotides align to TRBD1. Germline CDR1 and CDR2: MNHEY and SVGAGI. The CDR3 consists of 15 residues. V shed 5 bases, J shed 8 bases, and the junction held 6 bases outside the gene matches. CDR3 sequence reads: CASSRGTGGLEKLFF. CDR3 sequence (DNA): TGTGCCAGCAGTCGCGGGACAGGGGGCCTCGAAAAACTGTTTTTT.

The chain employs TRBV7-9 and TRBJ2-3; 10 nucleotides agree with TRBD2. V dropped 6 bases and J dropped 1; count of bases not matched to a gene: 10. The CDR3 runs to 17 residues. CDR1 SEHNR and CDR2 FQNEAQ come from the germline V gene (reference sequence). DNA of the CDR3: TGTGCCAGCAGGTCGTCCCGACTAGCGGGTCGCACAGATACGCAGTATTTT. Translated, it gives CASRSSRLAGRTDTQYF.

The rearrangement uses TRBV19 and TRBJ1-2; TRBD1 matches 8 bases. The CDR3 spans 12 residues. V shed 8 bases, J shed 4 bases, and the junction held 3 bases outside the gene matches. The germline gives CDR1 LNHDA, CDR2 SQIVND (reference sequence). CDR3 in amino acids: CASDDRGYGYTF. CDR3 DNA sequence: TGTGCCAGTGACGACAGGGGCTATGGCTACACCTTC.

This rearrangement joins TRBV4-3 to TRBJ2-1; the match to TRBD2 covers 12 bases. The germline V gene has CDR1 LGHNA and CDR2 YSLEER. The CDR3 has 17 residues. Trimming cost V 1 base and J 3 bases; bases outside gene matches: 4. CDR3 in DNA: TGCGCCAGCAGCCAAGGGACTAGCGGGAAGAACTACAATGAGCAGTTCTTC. Protein: CASSQGTSGKNYNEQFF.

The rearrangement links TRBV6-5 to TRBJ2-7; 8 positions agree with TRBD2. After removal of 6 bases from V and 3 bases from J, the junction contained 7 bases not matched to a gene. CDR3 length equals 14 residues. CDR1 and CDR2 (germline): MNHEY, SVGAGI. The DNA for the CDR3 is TGTGCCAGCAGGCCTACCGGGACTAGCTACGAGCAGTACTTC. Translated, it gives CASRPTGTSYEQYF.

The chain carries TRBV10-1 and TRBJ2-7, with TRBD1 matching 7 bases. CDR3 length: 15 amino acids. Germline CDR1 is WNHNN and CDR2 is SYGVQD (reference sequence). V lost 0 bases and J lost 5; bases outside the gene matches: 7. In DNA, the CDR3 is TGCGCCAGCAGTGAGTCGACAGGGCAGTTTAACGAGCAGTACTTC. It is translated as CASSESTGQFNEQYF.

V usage is TRBV11-2 and J usage is TRBJ2-2, with D perhaps TRBD2 (5 bases). V gave up 5 bases and J gave up 5 bases, with 15 bases separating them. The germline CDR1 and CDR2 sequences are SGHAT and FQNNGV. CDR3 length: 15 residues. The CDR3 loop is CASSPEGWRTGELFF. CDR3 coding DNA: TGTGCCAGCAGCCCCGAGGGCTGGAGAACCGGGGAGCTGTTTTTT.